One sample yielded the 25 T cell receptor beta chains listed below, sequenced in a study of T-cell reconstitution after alpha-beta-depleted transplantation in children. Unique molecular identifiers tagged the TCRbeta library. TCRdb reanalysed the PCR reads using MiXCR and keeps one entry per CDR3 protein. This table holds approximately 980,000 distinct CDR3 sequences, 25% to 35% found once. The sequenced sample was PBMCs, mostly from graft donor cells, obtained 360 days after TCRalphabeta/CD19-depleted stem cell transplant. Source of these receptors: a boy under two years old who had a stem cell transplant for SCID, so the T cells may come from the graft donor.

The sample holds a few counts of this clonotype. This chain joins TRBV4-3 and TRBJ2-5; the D call may be TRBD1 or TRBD2 (5 bases each). Looked up from germline, CDR1 is LGHNA and CDR2 is YSLEER. CDR3 size: 15 residues. The germline V and J ends were trimmed by 2 bases and 2 bases, with 12 bases remaining between them. The CDR3, as DNA: TGCGCCAGCAGCCAATCCGGGGCCGAGCAAGAGACCCAGTACTTC. Translation gives CASSQSGAEQETQYF.

This clonotype appeared a single time. This sequence joins TRBV4-3 and TRBJ2-1; D remains ambiguous. This CDR3 has 15 amino acids. The V end lost 1 base, the J end lost 4 bases, and 11 bases lay between the germline ends. Germline values: CDR1 LGHNA, CDR2 YSLEER. The chain's CDR3 is CASSQAMGTYNEQFF. The CDR3 DNA is TGCGCCAGCAGCCAAGCGATGGGCACTTACAATGAGCAGTTCTTC.

This clonotype has only a few counts. The chain has TRBV12-3 or TRBV12-4 and TRBJ2-7; 13 bases fit TRBD2. The CDR3 consists of 14 residues. Trimming at V came to 6 bases and at J to 5 bases, leaving 4 bases not matched to a gene. The CDR3 DNA is TGTGCCAGCAGACTAGCGGGGGGGCAGGACGAGCAGTACTTC. Protein: CASRLAGGQDEQYF.

The rearrangement links TRBV12-3 or TRBV12-4 to TRBJ1-1; D is perhaps TRBD1 (5 bases). The length of the CDR3 is 14 residues. With 4 bases removed from V and 5 bases from J, the gap between germline ends came to 14 bases. The CDR3 is CASSSQGWGTEAFF. CDR3 DNA: TGTGCCAGCAGTTCGCAGGGTTGGGGGACTGAAGCTTTCTTT.

This chain links TRBV29-1 with TRBJ1-2; D is uncertain. V lost 6 bases, J lost 8 bases, and 16 bases lay in between. This CDR3 has 12 amino acids. Germline-derived CDR1 and CDR2 are SQVTM and ANQGSEA. CDR3: CSVSWEGYGYTF. The CDR3 DNA sequence: TGCAGCGTGTCATGGGAAGGCTACGGCTACACCTTC.

This clonotype was detected only a few times. The V and J genes are TRBV24-1 and TRBJ2-1; no reliable D call. In germline, CDR1 is KGHDR, CDR2 SFDVKD. V was pared by 6 bases and J by 2 bases, with 16 bases between. The CDR3 spans 16 residues. The chain's CDR3 is CATSSGLSVTYNEQFF. The CDR3 nucleotides read TGTGCCACCAGTTCCGGTCTCTCGGTGACCTACAATGAGCAGTTCTTC.

V gene TRBV12-3 or TRBV12-4 combines with J gene TRBJ2-5; 7 bases fit TRBD1. Germline trimming cut 6 bases from V and 5 bases from J; bases unmatched to any gene: 9. The CDR3 is 14 amino acids. CDR3 sequence (DNA): TGTGCCAGCAGCTCTCAGGGGGTAGGGGAGACCCAGTACTTC. Its protein product is CASSSQGVGETQYF.

The rearrangement uses TRBV11-2 and TRBJ2-2; D remains ambiguous. The CDR3 loop spans 15 amino acids. V was shortened by 5 bases and J by 3 bases, with 13 bases between the two germline ends. The V gene's germline CDR1 is SGHAT and CDR2 FQNNGV. CDR3 residues: CASSQLDGYTGELFF. In nucleotides, the CDR3 is TGTGCCAGCAGCCAGCTCGACGGATACACCGGGGAGCTGTTTTTT.

V is TRBV20-1 and J is TRBJ2-1; 9 bases fit TRBD2. Germline assignment: CDR1 DFQATT and CDR2 SNEGSKA (reference sequence). With V trimmed by 6 bases and J by 4 bases, 13 bases remained unmatched. CDR3 length: 16 amino acids. The DNA of the CDR3 is TGCAGTGCAAACCGTCATTCTAGCGGGGATTACAATGAGCAGTTCTTC. It specifies CSANRHSSGDYNEQFF.

The chain is built from TRBV5-1 and TRBJ2-7; TRBD1 agrees at 9 bases. This CDR3 is 15 amino acids long. CDR1 and CDR2 (germline): SGHRS, YFSETQ. The ends lost 2 bases at V and 3 bases at J; junction bases unmatched: 6. CDR3 sequence (DNA): TGCGCCAGCAGCTTTTCGTGGGACAGGGACTACGAGCAGTACTTC. Encoded protein: CASSFSWDRDYEQYF.

This clonotype has a single count. The chain links TRBV4-2 to TRBJ2-1; the match to TRBD2 covers 9 bases. J gave up 2 bases and V 4 bases, and 6 bases lay outside the gene matches. Per germline, CDR1 LGHNA and CDR2 YNFKEQ. CDR3 length: 16 amino acids. The CDR3 DNA is TGTGCCAGCAGCCCAAGACTAGCGGAGACCTACAATGAGCAGTTCTTC. It translates to CASSPRLAETYNEQFF.

This clonotype has ten or more counts. The rearrangement links TRBV28 to TRBJ2-1, with D tentatively TRBD2 (7 bases). Trimming left V 5 bases short and J 9 bases short, with 26 bases between. Germline V gene sequence: CDR1 MDHEN, CDR2 SYDVKM. CDR3 length equals 17 residues. The chain's CDR3 is CASSLFLGGENSLEQFF. The CDR3, as DNA: TGTGCCAGCAGTCTATTCCTAGGGGGGGAAAACTCCCTTGAGCAGTTCTTC.

This clonotype occurred a few times. The rearrangement uses TRBV5-1 and TRBJ2-1; 9 bases line up with TRBD2. V trimming: 0 bases; J trimming: 6 bases; junction bases outside the gene matches: 10. The germline CDR1 and CDR2 sequences are SGHRS and YFSETQ. CDR3 length equals 17 residues. The DNA for the CDR3 is TGCGCCAGCAGCTTGGCTGGGCTAGCGGGGTGGAGCAATGAGCAGTTCTTC. Translated, it gives CASSLAGLAGWSNEQFF.

This clonotype has a handful of counts. The rearrangement joins TRBV4-1 to TRBJ2-2; possibly TRBD1 for D (6 bases). The germline V gene has CDR1 MGHRA and CDR2 YSYEKL. The CDR3 covers 14 residues. With 0 bases removed from V and 6 bases from J, the gap between germline ends came to 8 bases. CDR3 sequence reads: CASSQDDRPGELFF. CDR3 coding DNA: TGCGCCAGCAGCCAAGACGACAGGCCCGGGGAGCTGTTTTTT.

This clonotype has a count of ten or more. The J gene is TRBJ2-7, the V gene TRBV28, with D uncertain. In germline, CDR1 is MDHEN, CDR2 SYDVKM. Deletions cut 2 bases from V and 6 bases from J, with 23 bases between. The CDR3 spans 17 residues. CDR3 in amino acids: CASSLRLSSLSLGEQYF. The DNA of the CDR3 is TGTGCCAGCAGTTTAAGGTTATCCTCGCTCTCTTTGGGCGAGCAGTACTTC.

This clonotype occurred a few times. The chain is built from TRBV18 and TRBJ2-1, with 8 bases fitting TRBD2. Germline loops: CDR1 KGHSH, CDR2 LQKENI. The CDR3 is 17 amino acids. With 6 bases clipped from V and 9 bases from J, the junction kept 19 bases outside the gene matches. CDR3 sequence reads: CASSSTGTSVRGGEQFF. CDR3 DNA: TGTGCCAGCTCTTCGACCGGGACTAGTGTCCGGGGAGGTGAGCAGTTCTTC.

The V and J genes are TRBV9 and TRBJ2-1; D perhaps matches TRBD1 (5 bases). Trimming stripped 0 bases from V and 5 bases from J, with 9 bases between. The CDR3 extends over 14 amino acids. Looked up from germline, CDR1 is SGDLS and CDR2 is YYNGEE. Here the CDR3 reads CASSVAGHDNEQFF. CDR3 DNA: TGTGCCAGCAGCGTAGCAGGACACGACAATGAGCAGTTCTTC.

This sequence joins TRBV20-1 and TRBJ1-4, with unresolved D. V was clipped by 3 bases and J by 14 bases, with 19 bases between them. The CDR3 is 13 amino acids. Germline CDR1 and CDR2: DFQATT and SNEGSKA (reference sequence). The CDR3 loop is CSASSENLKGLFF. CDR3 coding DNA: TGCAGTGCTAGCTCCGAAAACCTGAAGGGCCTGTTTTTT.

The gene calls are TRBV7-9 and TRBJ1-1; D is uncertain. Germline V CDR1 and CDR2: SEHNR, FQNEAQ (reference sequence). This CDR3 is built from 13 residues. V dropped 4 bases and J dropped 4 bases, with 10 bases sitting between them. CDR3 protein: CASSYRSGTEAFF. The CDR3 nucleotides are TGTGCCAGCAGCTACCGCAGCGGCACTGAAGCTTTCTTT.

With respect to this clonotype: This sequence may be a read error, since a much larger clone differs from it by one base. This chain uses TRBV27 with TRBJ1-1, with D uncertain. CDR1 and CDR2 from the germline V gene are MNHEY and SMNVEV (reference sequence). This CDR3 is 14 amino acids long. V lost 3 bases and J 3 bases, leaving 11 bases between the germline ends. The CDR3, as DNA: TGTGCCAGCAGTTTCAAGTATAGGGACACTGAAGCTTTCTTT. This codes for CASSFKYRDTEAFF.

The V and J genes are TRBV3-1 and TRBJ1-1; tentatively, D is TRBD1 (5 bases). V was cut by 4 bases and J by 8 bases, with 14 bases left in between. CDR1 and CDR2 from the germline V gene are LGHDT and YNNKEL (reference sequence). The CDR3 has 13 amino acids. CDR3 loop: CASSRHGTVEAFF. In nucleotides, the CDR3 is TGTGCCAGCAGCCGCCATGGGACGGTCGAAGCTTTCTTT.

This clonotype was seen many times. The genes are TRBV6-1 and TRBJ2-1; D is undetermined. The germline V gene has CDR1 MNHNS and CDR2 SASEGT. The CDR3 is made up of 15 amino acids. The V end was cut by 5 bases, the J end by 2 bases, with 13 bases between. CDR3 in amino acids: CASSTLNIPYNEQFF. DNA for the CDR3: TGTGCCAGCAGTACCTTGAACATCCCCTACAATGAGCAGTTCTTC.

This clonotype showed up just a few times. This chain joins TRBV5-1 and TRBJ2-1, with 14 bases matching TRBD2. Germline CDR1 is SGHRS and CDR2 is YFSETQ. J was trimmed by 6 bases and V by 4 bases; bases with no gene match: 6. The CDR3 has 16 residues. The CDR3 DNA sequence: TGCGCCAGCAGCGCCCGGACTAGCGGGGGGACCAATGAGCAGTTCTTC. Protein product: CASSARTSGGTNEQFF.

The sample holds a few counts of this clonotype. The chain is built from TRBV4-3 and TRBJ2-7; D perhaps matches TRBD1 (6 bases). The CDR3 has 14 amino acids. Trimming pared 4 bases from V and 6 bases from J, leaving 16 bases between. In germline, CDR1 is LGHNA, CDR2 YSLEER. This CDR3 reads CASSPGQGPTEQYF. The CDR3, as DNA: TGCGCCAGCAGCCCCGGGCAGGGGCCAACCGAGCAGTACTTC.

This clonotype was counted only a few times. The V call is TRBV12-3 or TRBV12-4, the J call TRBJ2-7, with TRBD1 matching over 7 bases. Trimming took 5 bases from V and 6 from J; bases not matched to a gene: 7. The CDR3 loop spans 13 amino acids. For the CDR3, the DNA is TGTGCCAGCAGTACCGGGACAGCACCCGAGCAGTACTTC. It is translated as CASSTGTAPEQYF.